These 21 T cell receptor beta chains share one sample of origin, sequenced in a study of human T cells and chemical hapten exposure. Time point noted: pre-sensitization, week 0. Treatment denoted: therapeutic diphenylcyclopropenone sensitization with weekly scalp DPC. In TCRdb, the RACE reads were re-called with MiXCR into one record per CDR3 protein. The sample holds some 98,000 distinct CDR3 sequences, 9.5% to 14% seen once. The material sequenced was whole blood, taken in connection with sensitization to the hapten diphenylcyclopropenone (DPC). These TCRs come from a woman aged 55-69 years with alopecia areata. Some clones in this sample may be carry-over from other donors' samples.

V is TRBV4-1 and J is TRBJ2-2; tentatively, D is TRBD2 (5 bases). The germline V gene has CDR1 MGHRA and CDR2 YSYEKL. CDR3 length: 16 residues. Trimming pared 4 bases from V and 1 base from J, leaving 13 bases between. CDR3 sequence reads: CASSPGSLLNTGELFF. The CDR3, as DNA: TGCGCCAGCAGCCCGGGGTCCTTATTGAACACCGGGGAGCTGTTTTTT.

This clonotype has only a few counts. This chain connects TRBV5-6 to TRBJ1-4; no clear D. Germline V gene sequence: CDR1 SGHDT, CDR2 YYEEEE. V lost 1 base, J lost 0 bases, and 10 bases lay in between. The CDR3 is 16 amino acids. This CDR3 reads CASSLTDGATNEKLFF. CDR3 nucleotide sequence: TGTGCCAGCAGCTTGACTGACGGAGCAACTAATGAAAAACTGTTTTTT.

This clonotype has at least ten counts. This chain joins TRBV12-3 or TRBV12-4 and TRBJ2-7; perhaps TRBD1 as D (6 bases). The V end was cut by 7 bases, the J end by 5 bases, with 18 bases between. The CDR3 totals 14 residues. The CDR3: CASNPRPGVDEQYF. The CDR3 nucleotides read TGTGCCAGCAACCCCCGACCAGGGGTCGACGAGCAGTACTTC.

This clonotype was counted only a few times. The chain combines TRBV6-5 with TRBJ2-6; D is perhaps TRBD1 or TRBD2 (6 bases each). The CDR3 is 15 amino acids. V was clipped by 7 bases and J by 2 bases, with 12 bases between them. CDR1 is MNHEY, CDR2 SVGAGI, per germline. CDR3 in amino acids: CASTRGRAGANVLTF. The CDR3 DNA sequence: TGTGCCAGCACCCGGGGGCGCGCTGGGGCCAACGTCCTGACTTTC.

This clonotype was counted ten times or more. The CDR3 is CASSPDRSEGYTF. As DNA, the CDR3 is TGTGCCAGCTCACCCGACAGATCGGAGGGCTACACCTTC. This chain joins TRBV18 and TRBJ1-2; D is perhaps TRBD1 (5 bases). The V gene's germline CDR1 is KGHSH and CDR2 LQKENI. The CDR3 has 13 amino acids. V was shortened by 3 bases and J by 8 bases, with 13 bases between the two germline ends.

The sample holds many counts of this clonotype. The gene calls are TRBV18 and TRBJ1-4; 7 nucleotides align to TRBD1. This CDR3 spans 15 amino acids. The V segment lost 0 bases and the J segment 4 bases; nucleotides outside the gene matches: 2. CDR1 KGHSH and CDR2 LQKENI come from the germline V gene. The CDR3 loop is CASSPPGQLNEKLFF. DNA of the CDR3: TGTGCCAGCTCACCACCGGGACAGCTTAATGAAAAACTGTTTTTT.

This clonotype was seen at least ten times. The rearrangement links TRBV11-1 to TRBJ2-7, with D unresolved. Germline V CDR1 and CDR2: SGHAT, FQDESV (reference sequence). Trimming stripped 5 bases from V and 2 bases from J, with 13 bases between. CDR3 length equals 14 residues. The CDR3 nucleotides read TGTGCCAGCAGCCACTTCGAAGGCCCCTACGAGCAGTACTTC. As protein: CASSHFEGPYEQYF.

In this sample, this clonotype turned up a few times. The chain carries TRBV5-1 and TRBJ2-6; D gene uncertain. CDR1 SGHRS and CDR2 YFSETQ come from the germline V gene. This CDR3 spans 15 amino acids. The V and J ends lost 2 bases and 0 bases respectively, with 6 bases between them. The DNA of the CDR3 is TGCGCCAGCAGCTTACAGTACTCTGGGGCCAACGTCCTGACTTTC. Its translation is CASSLQYSGANVLTF.

This clonotype was seen at least ten times. V gene TRBV6-1 combines with J gene TRBJ1-5, with D unresolved. This CDR3 is built from 16 residues. The V end lost 1 base, the J end lost 2 bases, and 12 bases lay between the germline ends. CDR1 MNHNS and CDR2 SASEGT come from the germline V gene. CDR3 DNA sequence: TGTGCCAGCAGTGAAGGTGGAAGCTGGGGCAATCAGCCCCAGCATTTT. This encodes CASSEGGSWGNQPQHF.

This clonotype was recorded at least ten times. This chain uses TRBV29-1 with TRBJ2-5; D is unresolved. CDR1 and CDR2 (germline): SQVTM, ANQGSEA. This CDR3 is 12 amino acids long. CDR3 region: CSLSSPQETQYF. In DNA, the CDR3 is TGCAGTCTGAGTAGCCCCCAAGAGACCCAGTACTTC.

V gene TRBV12-3 or TRBV12-4 combines with J gene TRBJ1-6; no clear D. The CDR3 has 12 residues. Trimming took 5 bases from V and 6 from J, leaving 5 bases between them. The CDR3 protein is CASSHSNSPLHF. The CDR3 nucleotides read TGTGCCAGCAGTCACAGTAATTCACCCCTCCACTTT.

The J gene is TRBJ1-2, the V gene TRBV29-1; D perhaps matches TRBD1 (5 bases). The CDR3 consists of 12 residues. Trimming removed 7 bases from V and 4 bases from J, with 13 bases in between. The germline V gene encodes CDR1 SQVTM and CDR2 ANQGSEA. The CDR3 loop is CSADTGFYGYTF. The CDR3 DNA follows: TGCAGCGCTGATACAGGATTCTATGGCTACACCTTC.

This clonotype was found many times. The genes are TRBV7-2 and TRBJ1-5; D is unresolved. Germline V gene sequence: CDR1 SGHTA, CDR2 FQGNSA. This CDR3 has 15 amino acids. The V end lost 2 bases, the J end lost 5 bases, and 13 bases lay between the germline ends. CDR3 loop: CASSLTSTDHQPQHF. CDR3 DNA: TGTGCCAGCAGCTTAACGTCGACCGACCATCAGCCCCAGCATTTT.

V and J are TRBV5-1 and TRBJ2-2, with D tentatively TRBD1 (8 bases). CDR1 and CDR2 from the germline V gene are SGHRS and YFSETQ. This CDR3 spans 15 amino acids. The V and J ends lost 3 bases and 3 bases respectively, with 12 bases between them. For the CDR3, the DNA is TGCGCCAGCAGCTACAGGGGGGGAGACACCGGGGAGCTGTTTTTT. The encoded protein is CASSYRGGDTGELFF.

In this sample, this clonotype turned up many times. This rearrangement joins TRBV12-3 or TRBV12-4 to TRBJ1-1; 7 bases agree with TRBD1. V was pared by 6 bases and J by 10 bases, with 11 bases of the junction left unmatched. The CDR3 is 13 residues long. The CDR3 sequence is CASSPRGRVGAFF. The CDR3 nucleotides read TGTGCCAGCAGCCCCAGGGGGAGGGTAGGAGCTTTCTTT.

A remark on this clonotype: A much larger clonotype is one base distant, so this may be a read error. The rearrangement links TRBV11-2 to TRBJ2-1; a possible D gene is TRBD1 (6 bases). The CDR3 has 17 residues. Between the trimmed V and J ends, which lost 5 bases and 12 bases, there was a span of 29 bases. Germline lookup yields CDR1 SGHAT and CDR2 FQNNGV. CDR3 residues: CASSPYSMGAIRRVQFF. The CDR3 region has the DNA TGTGCCAGCAGCCCCTACAGTATGGGGGCCATCCGCCGGGTGCAGTTCTTC.

This clonotype was seen many times. This chain uses TRBV20-1 with TRBJ2-2; a possible D gene is TRBD2 (6 bases). This CDR3 has 13 residues. Trimming shortened V by 6 bases and J by 4 bases, and 12 bases separated the two germline ends. Per germline, CDR1 DFQATT and CDR2 SNEGSKA (reference sequence). This CDR3 is CSANGGGTGELFF. Written as DNA, the CDR3 is TGCAGTGCCAACGGGGGAGGCACCGGGGAGCTGTTTTTT.

This clonotype was detected many times. This chain uses TRBV6-1 with TRBJ1-4; D gene ambiguous. V was clipped by 8 bases and J by 0 bases, with 10 bases between them. In germline, CDR1 is MNHNS, CDR2 SASEGT. CDR3 length: 14 residues. The CDR3 DNA reads as TGTGCCAGCGTCCCCGCGACAACTAATGAAAAACTGTTTTTT. Protein sequence: CASVPATTNEKLFF.

The genes are TRBV30 and TRBJ1-5, with D unresolved. In germline, CDR1 is GTSNPN, CDR2 SVGIG (reference sequence). The V gene lost 0 bases and the J gene lost 5 bases, with 11 bases spanning the gap. There are 14 residues in the CDR3. The CDR3 bases are TGTGCCTGGAGTGTACTTTCTGGGGATCAGCCCCAGCATTTT. It translates to CAWSVLSGDQPQHF.

This clonotype was seen many times. The V call is TRBV19, the J call TRBJ2-1, with a possible D match to TRBD2 (6 bases). V lost 6 bases and J 12 bases, leaving 15 bases between the germline ends. The CDR3 totals 12 residues. Germline CDR1 and CDR2: LNHDA and SQIVND (reference sequence). The CDR3 protein is CASRSLGGGQFF. The DNA for the CDR3 is TGTGCCAGTAGATCCCTCGGGGGTGGGCAGTTCTTC.

This clonotype turned up a few times. The chain couples TRBV7-2 to TRBJ2-2, with D possibly being TRBD2 (6 bases). CDR1 SGHTA and CDR2 FQGNSA come from the germline V gene. The CDR3 contains 16 residues. The ends were cut back, 2 bases at V and 0 bases at J, with 10 bases in the middle. For the CDR3, the DNA is TGTGCCAGCAGCTTACTAGCGCCTACGAACACCGGGGAGCTGTTTTTT. It encodes CASSLLAPTNTGELFF.